A single TCR beta chain is shown here with its context. The CDR3 extends over 15 amino acids. Trimming shortened V by 1 base and J by 4 bases, and 11 bases separated the two germline ends. Germline assignment: CDR1 MGHRA and CDR2 YSYEKL. The entry originates in a study of T cell responses to AZD1222 COVID-19 vaccine. The repertoire was sequenced with immunoSEQ multiplex PCR; TCRdb's copy has only in-frame clones and lacks some. The table has 89,000 or so clones, 85% to 90% seen once. Sequencing was performed on peripheral blood, taken 28 days after the second AZD1222 dose. This receptor was obtained from an adult who received the AZD1222 COVID-19 vaccine. The chain couples TRBV4-1 to TRBJ2-1, with D maybe TRBD2 (5 bases). The chain's CDR3 is CASSQVLGVYNEQFF. The CDR3 nucleotides are TGCGCCAGCAGCCAAGTACTCGGGGTGTACAATGAGCAGTTCTTC.